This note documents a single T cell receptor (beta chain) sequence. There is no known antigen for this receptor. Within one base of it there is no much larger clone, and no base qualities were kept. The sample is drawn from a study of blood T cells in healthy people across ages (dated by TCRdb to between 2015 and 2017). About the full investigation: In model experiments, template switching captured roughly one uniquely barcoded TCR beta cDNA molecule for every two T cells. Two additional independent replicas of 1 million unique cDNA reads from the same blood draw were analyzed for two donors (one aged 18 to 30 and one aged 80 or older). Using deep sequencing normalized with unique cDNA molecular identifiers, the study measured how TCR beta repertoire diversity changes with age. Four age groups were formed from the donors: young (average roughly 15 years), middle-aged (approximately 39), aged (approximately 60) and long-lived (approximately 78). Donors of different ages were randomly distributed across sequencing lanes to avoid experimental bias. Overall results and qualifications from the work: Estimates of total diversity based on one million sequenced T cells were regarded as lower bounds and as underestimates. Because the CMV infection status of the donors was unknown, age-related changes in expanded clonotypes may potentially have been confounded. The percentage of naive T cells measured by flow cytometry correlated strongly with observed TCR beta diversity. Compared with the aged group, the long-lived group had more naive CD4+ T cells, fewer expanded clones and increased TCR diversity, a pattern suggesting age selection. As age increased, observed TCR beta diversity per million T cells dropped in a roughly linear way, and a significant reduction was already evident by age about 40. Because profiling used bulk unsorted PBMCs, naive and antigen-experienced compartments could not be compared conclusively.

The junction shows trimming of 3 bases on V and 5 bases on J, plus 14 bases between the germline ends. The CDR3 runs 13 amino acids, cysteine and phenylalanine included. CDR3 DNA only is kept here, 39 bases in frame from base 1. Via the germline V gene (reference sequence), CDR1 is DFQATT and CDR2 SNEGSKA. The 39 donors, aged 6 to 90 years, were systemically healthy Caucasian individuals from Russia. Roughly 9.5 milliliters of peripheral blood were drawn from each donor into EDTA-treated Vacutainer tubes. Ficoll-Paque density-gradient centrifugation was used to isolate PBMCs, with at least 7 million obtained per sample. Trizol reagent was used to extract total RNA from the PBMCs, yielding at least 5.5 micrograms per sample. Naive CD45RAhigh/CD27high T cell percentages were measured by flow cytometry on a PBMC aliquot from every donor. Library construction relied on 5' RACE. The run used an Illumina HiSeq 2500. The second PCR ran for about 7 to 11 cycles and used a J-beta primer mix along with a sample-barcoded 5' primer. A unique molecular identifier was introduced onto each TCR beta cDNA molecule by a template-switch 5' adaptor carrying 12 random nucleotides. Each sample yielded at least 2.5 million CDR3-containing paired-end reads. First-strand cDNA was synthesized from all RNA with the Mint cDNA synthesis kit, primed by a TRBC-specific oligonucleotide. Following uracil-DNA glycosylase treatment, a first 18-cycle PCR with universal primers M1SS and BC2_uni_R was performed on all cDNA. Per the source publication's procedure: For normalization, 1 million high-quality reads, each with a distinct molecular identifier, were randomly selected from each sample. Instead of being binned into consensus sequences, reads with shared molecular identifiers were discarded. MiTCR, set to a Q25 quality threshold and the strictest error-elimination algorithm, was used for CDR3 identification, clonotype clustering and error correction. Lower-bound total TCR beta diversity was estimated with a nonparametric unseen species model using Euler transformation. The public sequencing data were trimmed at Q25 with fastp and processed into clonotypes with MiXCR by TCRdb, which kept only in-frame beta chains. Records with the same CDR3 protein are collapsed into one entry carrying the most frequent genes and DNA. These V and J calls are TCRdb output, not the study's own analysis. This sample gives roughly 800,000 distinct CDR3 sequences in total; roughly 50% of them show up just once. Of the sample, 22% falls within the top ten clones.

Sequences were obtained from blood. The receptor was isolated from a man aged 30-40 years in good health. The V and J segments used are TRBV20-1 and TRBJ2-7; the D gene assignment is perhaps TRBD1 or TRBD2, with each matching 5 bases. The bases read TGCAGTGCTAGGGCCAGGGACCTCAACGAGCAGTACTTC. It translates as CSARARDLNEQYF.